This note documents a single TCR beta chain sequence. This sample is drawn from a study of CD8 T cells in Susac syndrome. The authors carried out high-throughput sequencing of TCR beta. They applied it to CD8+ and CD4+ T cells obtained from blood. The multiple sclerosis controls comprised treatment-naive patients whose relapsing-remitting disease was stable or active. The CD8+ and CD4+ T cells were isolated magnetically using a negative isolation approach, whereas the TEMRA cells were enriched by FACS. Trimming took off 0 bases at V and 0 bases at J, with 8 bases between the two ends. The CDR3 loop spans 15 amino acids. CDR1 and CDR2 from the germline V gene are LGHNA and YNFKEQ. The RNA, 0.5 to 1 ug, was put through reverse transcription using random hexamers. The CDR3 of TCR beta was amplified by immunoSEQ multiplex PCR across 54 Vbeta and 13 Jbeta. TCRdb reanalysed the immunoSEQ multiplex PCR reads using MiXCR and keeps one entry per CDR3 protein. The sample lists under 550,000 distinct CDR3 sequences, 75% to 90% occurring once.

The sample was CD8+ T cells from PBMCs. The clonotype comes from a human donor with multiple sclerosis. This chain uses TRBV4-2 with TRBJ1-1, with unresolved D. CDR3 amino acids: CASSQDIGLNTEAFF. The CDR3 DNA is TGTGCCAGCAGCCAAGATATCGGCCTGAACACTGAAGCTTTCTTT.